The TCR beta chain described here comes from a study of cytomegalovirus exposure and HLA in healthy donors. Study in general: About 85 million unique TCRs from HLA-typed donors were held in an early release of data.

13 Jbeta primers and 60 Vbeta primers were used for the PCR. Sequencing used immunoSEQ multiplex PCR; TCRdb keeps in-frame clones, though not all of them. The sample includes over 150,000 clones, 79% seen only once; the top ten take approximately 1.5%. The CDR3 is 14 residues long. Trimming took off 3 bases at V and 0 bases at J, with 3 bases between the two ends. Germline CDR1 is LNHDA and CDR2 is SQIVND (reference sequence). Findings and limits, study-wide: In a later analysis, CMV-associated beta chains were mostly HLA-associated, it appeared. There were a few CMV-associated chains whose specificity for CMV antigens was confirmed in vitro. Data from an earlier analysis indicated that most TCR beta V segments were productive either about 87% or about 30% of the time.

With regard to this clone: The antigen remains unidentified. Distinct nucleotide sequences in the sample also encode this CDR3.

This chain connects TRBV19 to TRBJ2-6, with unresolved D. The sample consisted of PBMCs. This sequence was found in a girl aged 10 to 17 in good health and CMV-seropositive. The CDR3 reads CASSISSGANVLTF. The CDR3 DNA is TGTGCCAGTAGTATCAGCTCTGGGGCCAACGTCCTGACTTTC.